The rows below give T cell receptor beta chains drawn from one sample of a study of T cell responses to AZD1222 COVID-19 vaccine. TCRdb's table, derived via immunoSEQ multiplex PCR, lists solely in-frame clones and lacks some. This sample has approximately 100,000 clones; roughly 86% occur once, and the top ten carry 4.4%. This sample comprised peripheral blood, obtained 28 days after the second AZD1222 dose. These receptors were collected from an adult who received the AZD1222 COVID-19 vaccine. Both conserved end residues are part of each CDR3. Each record gives: clone size, D gene, V gene, J gene, CDR3 protein, CDR3 DNA. D genes are given only for firm matches. Clone size is shown for a subset of rows, as once, few, many or a class of expanded clone.

size: NA
D: NA
V: TRBV12-1
J: TRBJ2-1
CDR3: CASSPIGPFRLYNEQFF
DNA: TGTGCCAGCAGCCCGATAGGACCTTTTCGACTCTACAATGAGCAGTTCTTC

size: NA
D: NA
V: TRBV18
J: TRBJ1-5
CDR3: CASSPGHLNQPQHF
DNA: TGTGCCAGCTCACCAGGACACCTCAATCAGCCCCAGCATTTT

size: NA
D: NA
V: TRBV13
J: TRBJ2-5
CDR3: CASSLGLAQETQYF
DNA: TGTGCCAGCAGCTTAGGGCTAGCACAAGAGACCCAGTACTTC

size: once
D: NA
V: TRBV18
J: TRBJ1-1
CDR3: CASSQGNTEAFF
DNA: TGTGCCAGCTCACAGGGGAACACTGAAGCTTTCTTT

size: NA
D: TRBD1
V: TRBV7-8
J: TRBJ1-1
CDR3: CASSPDRGISEAFF
DNA: TGTGCCAGCAGCCCGGACAGGGGAATTTCTGAAGCTTTCTTT

size: NA
D: NA
V: TRBV29-1
J: TRBJ2-2
CDR3: CSVEGRGPNNTGELFF
DNA: TGCAGCGTTGAAGGGCGGGGACCTAACAACACCGGGGAGCTGTTTTTT

size: NA
D: NA
V: TRBV29-1
J: TRBJ1-2
CDR3: CSVEMRDLEGYTF
DNA: TGCAGCGTTGAAATGCGAGATTTGGAGGGCTACACCTTC

size: NA
D: NA
V: TRBV27
J: TRBJ1-1
CDR3: CASSVTGTTNTEAFF
DNA: TGTGCCAGCAGTGTTACCGGGACAACAAACACTGAAGCTTTCTTT

size: NA
D: TRBD2
V: TRBV4-1
J: TRBJ2-2
CDR3: CASSHRTSGGNTGELFF
DNA: TGCGCCAGCAGCCACAGGACTAGCGGGGGGAACACCGGGGAGCTGTTTTTT

size: NA
D: TRBD1
V: TRBV4-3
J: TRBJ1-4
CDR3: CASSQELGQGATNEKLFF
DNA: TGCGCCAGCAGCCAAGAGTTGGGACAGGGGGCGACTAATGAAAAACTGTTTTTT

size: NA
D: NA
V: TRBV27
J: TRBJ1-6
CDR3: CASKFEGSPLHF
DNA: TGTGCCAGCAAATTTGAGGGTTCACCCCTCCACTTT

size: NA
D: NA
V: TRBV19
J: TRBJ1-2
CDR3: CASSIYGGSNYGYTF
DNA: TGTGCCAGTAGTATCTACGGCGGGTCTAACTATGGCTACACCTTC

size: NA
D: TRBD1
V: TRBV7-2
J: TRBJ1-5
CDR3: CASSLRGQGRQPQHF
DNA: TGTGCCAGCAGCTTACGCGGACAGGGGCGTCAGCCCCAGCATTTT

size: NA
D: NA
V: TRBV19
J: TRBJ2-1
CDR3: CASSIQVGEQFF
DNA: TGTGCCAGTAGCATTCAGGTCGGTGAGCAGTTCTTC

size: NA
D: NA
V: TRBV19
J: TRBJ2-2
CDR3: CASSLLRGGGNTGELFF
DNA: TGTGCCAGTAGCCTATTGCGGGGTGGGGGAAACACCGGGGAGCTGTTTTTT

size: NA
D: NA
V: TRBV20-1
J: TRBJ1-2
CDR3: CSASGDYGYTF
DNA: TGCAGTGCTAGTGGGGACTATGGCTACACCTTC

size: NA
D: NA
V: TRBV27
J: TRBJ2-1
CDR3: CASSLTGPIYNEQFF
DNA: TGTGCCAGCAGTTTAACGGGCCCTATCTACAATGAGCAGTTCTTC

size: NA
D: NA
V: TRBV5-4
J: TRBJ2-7
CDR3: CASSLTVPGEQYF
DNA: TGTGCCAGCAGCTTGACCGTTCCTGGCGAGCAGTACTTC

size: NA
D: NA
V: TRBV7-9
J: TRBJ2-2
CDR3: CASSLAGAPNTGELFF
DNA: TGTGCCAGCAGCTTAGCAGGGGCCCCGAACACCGGGGAGCTGTTTTTT

size: NA
D: NA
V: TRBV30
J: TRBJ2-2
CDR3: CAWSLRGLNTGELFF
DNA: TGTGCCTGGAGCCTCCGGGGGTTGAACACCGGGGAGCTGTTTTTT

size: once
D: NA
V: TRBV7-2
J: TRBJ1-3
CDR3: CASSRGGARTNENTIYF
DNA: TGTGCCAGCAGCCGCGGGGGGGCGCGGACAAACGAAAACACCATATATTTT

size: NA
D: NA
V: TRBV6-2/TRBV6-3
J: TRBJ2-7
CDR3: CASNPTDTTYEQYF
DNA: TGTGCCAGCAACCCGACCGACACCACCTACGAGCAGTACTTC

size: many
D: NA
V: TRBV6-4
J: TRBJ1-5
CDR3: CASSEAPDSNQPQHF
DNA: TGTGCCAGCAGTGAAGCGCCGGATAGCAATCAGCCCCAGCATTTT

size: NA
D: TRBD1
V: TRBV6-2/TRBV6-3
J: TRBJ1-4
CDR3: CASSPGTVYNEKLFF
DNA: TGTGCCAGCAGTCCCGGGACAGTTTATAATGAAAAACTGTTTTTT

size: few
D: TRBD1
V: TRBV2
J: TRBJ2-2
CDR3: CASSWTGATGELFF
DNA: TGTGCCAGCTCCTGGACAGGGGCCACCGGGGAGCTGTTTTTT

size: NA
D: TRBD1
V: TRBV7-2
J: TRBJ2-1
CDR3: CASSNRWDRVSTYNEQFF
DNA: TGTGCCAGCAGCAACCGCTGGGACAGGGTGTCCACTTACAATGAGCAGTTCTTC

size: NA
D: TRBD1
V: TRBV29-1
J: TRBJ2-3
CDR3: CSVGQGRTDTQYF
DNA: TGCAGCGTTGGACAGGGGAGGACAGATACGCAGTATTTT

size: NA
D: TRBD1
V: TRBV18
J: TRBJ1-5
CDR3: CASSQGARNQPQHF
DNA: TGTGCCAGCTCACAGGGGGCTCGCAATCAGCCCCAGCATTTT

size: NA
D: TRBD1
V: TRBV15
J: TRBJ2-5
CDR3: CATSRVSGQGASKETQYF
DNA: TGTGCCACCAGCAGGGTATCTGGACAGGGGGCTTCTAAAGAGACCCAGTACTTC

size: few
D: NA
V: TRBV6-1
J: TRBJ2-5
CDR3: CASSEFGETQYF
DNA: TGTGCCAGCAGTGAATTCGGAGAGACCCAGTACTTC

size: NA
D: NA
V: TRBV29-1
J: TRBJ2-1
CDR3: CSVLYSGRYNEQFF
DNA: TGCAGCGTTCTTTATAGCGGACGATACAATGAGCAGTTCTTC

size: few
D: NA
V: TRBV3-1/TRBV3-2
J: TRBJ1-2
CDR3: CASSLAPYGYTF
DNA: TGTGCCAGCAGCCTCGCCCCCTATGGCTACACCTTC

size: NA
D: TRBD2
V: TRBV28
J: TRBJ2-1
CDR3: CASSLLAGGNNEQFF
DNA: TGTGCCAGCAGTTTGCTAGCGGGAGGGAACAATGAGCAGTTCTTC

size: NA
D: TRBD1
V: TRBV7-2
J: TRBJ2-7
CDR3: CASSLWDRGGEQYF
DNA: TGTGCCAGCAGCTTATGGGACAGGGGGGGCGAGCAGTACTTC

size: NA
D: NA
V: TRBV19
J: TRBJ2-1
CDR3: CASSRIVLASSYNEQFF
DNA: TGTGCCAGTAGTCGCATCGTGCTAGCGAGCTCCTACAATGAGCAGTTCTTC

size: NA
D: TRBD1
V: TRBV30
J: TRBJ1-1
CDR3: CAWSWTGLMNTEAFF
DNA: TGTGCCTGGTCATGGACAGGGCTCATGAACACTGAAGCTTTCTTT

size: once
D: NA
V: TRBV30
J: TRBJ1-2
CDR3: CALERGISNYGYTF
DNA: TGTGCCTTGGAAAGGGGGATTTCTAACTATGGCTACACCTTC

size: NA
D: TRBD1
V: TRBV20-1
J: TRBJ2-7
CDR3: CSASPRKVAGGPAYEQYF
DNA: TGCAGTGCTAGTCCCCGAAAAGTAGCAGGGGGTCCAGCCTACGAGCAGTACTTC

size: many
D: NA
V: TRBV7-3
J: TRBJ2-1
CDR3: CASSLSPGDSYNEQFF
DNA: TGTGCCAGCAGCTTATCCCCGGGGGACTCCTACAATGAGCAGTTCTTC

size: NA
D: TRBD1
V: TRBV5-1
J: TRBJ1-5
CDR3: CASSAGTDSNQPQHF
DNA: TGCGCCAGCAGCGCTGGGACAGACTCCAATCAGCCCCAGCATTTT

size: NA
D: NA
V: TRBV19
J: TRBJ1-4
CDR3: CASMAAPIEKLFF
DNA: TGTGCCAGTATGGCAGCCCCCATAGAAAAACTGTTTTTT

size: NA
D: NA
V: TRBV9
J: TRBJ2-1
CDR3: CASSGGLANEQFF
DNA: TGTGCCAGCAGCGGGGGACTCGCGAATGAGCAGTTCTTC

size: NA
D: NA
V: TRBV5-8
J: TRBJ1-1
CDR3: CASSDGVVMNTEAFF
DNA: TGTGCCAGCAGCGACGGAGTGGTCATGAACACTGAAGCTTTCTTT

size: few
D: NA
V: TRBV5-8
J: TRBJ2-7
CDR3: CASSYEQYF
DNA: TGTGCCAGCAGCTACGAGCAGTACTTC

size: NA
D: NA
V: TRBV19
J: TRBJ1-4
CDR3: CASSKRGEEKLFF
DNA: TGTGCCAGTAGCAAACGGGGAGAGGAAAAACTGTTTTTT

size: once
D: TRBD1
V: TRBV10-3
J: TRBJ1-2
CDR3: CAISPGQGGERANF
DNA: TGTGCCATCAGCCCGGGACAGGGAGGGGAGAGGGCTAACTTC

size: NA
D: NA
V: TRBV12-3/TRBV12-4
J: TRBJ1-2
CDR3: CASNKGGYGYTF
DNA: TGTGCCAGCAACAAGGGAGGCTATGGCTACACCTTC

size: NA
D: NA
V: TRBV24-1
J: TRBJ2-4
CDR3: CATSDSTAEQIAKNIQYF
DNA: TGTGCCACCAGTGATTCGACGGCGGAGCAGATAGCCAAAAACATTCAGTACTTC

size: once
D: NA
V: TRBV2
J: TRBJ1-2
CDR3: CASSGGHSYYGYTF
DNA: TGTGCCAGCAGTGGGGGACATTCCTACTATGGCTACACCTTC